The source of this T cell receptor (beta chain) is a study of Ad26.COV2.S vaccination and SARS-CoV-2 variants. Study-wide results and limits: The breadth of spike-specific CD8+ and CD4+ T cell responses after vaccination was reportedly substantial.

Treatment in this sample: some 19 received Ad26.COV2.S at low or high dose, single or two shots; several received placebo; per-sample allocation not given. Sampling was performed 63 days after the first vaccine or placebo injection. An Ad26 vector carrying the Wuhan-strain SARS-CoV-2 spike served as the vaccine. CDR1 and CDR2 (germline): SGHTA, FQGTGA. The CDR3 runs 15 residues. V was cut by 2 bases and J by 7 bases, with 12 bases left in between. The repertoire was sequenced with immunoSEQ multiplex PCR; TCRdb's copy has only in-frame clones and lacks some. The data show over 400,000 clones, 90% seen once. As to this clone: Its specificity is not known.

This TCR derives from a person between 18 and 59 years old who received the Ad26.COV2.S COVID-19 vaccine or a placebo. Source: peripheral blood, taken in a trial of Ad26.COV2.S vaccine versus placebo. The rearrangement joins TRBV7-3 to TRBJ2-6; D gene uncertain. CDR3 DNA sequence: TGTGCCAGCAGCTTAGACTCCCTCAGCGCCAACGTCCTGACTTTC. It specifies CASSLDSLSANVLTF.